This TCR beta chain was identified in a study of response to subunit inactivated influenza vaccine. V shed 0 bases and J shed 9 bases, with 10 bases lying between them. CDR1 SGHKS and CDR2 YYEKEE come from the germline V gene (reference sequence). The CDR3 has 13 amino acids. TCRdb reprocessed the RT-PCR reads with MiXCR, giving one entry per CDR3 protein. There are some 540,000 distinct CDR3 sequences in the sample; under 25% occur only once, and approximately 2.9% lies in the top ten. In addition, the sample was reused for a study of T cells expressing NK-cell markers. That investigation notes: Libraries used 5'RACE template switching adding universal primer site and UMIs. One of the eight sequenced donors was seronegative, whereas the other seven were HCMV-seropositive. The CD3+CD56-NKG2C+ fraction of a few donors was also led by these clonotypes.

The V call is TRBV5-5, the J call TRBJ2-1, with D perhaps given as TRBD1 or TRBD2 (5 bases each). Material: CD4+ T cells sorted from PBMCs, obtained about 12 days after vaccination. The sequence came from a man aged 50 to 59 who received an inactivated influenza vaccine. CDR3 nucleotide sequence: TGTGCCAGCAGCTTGGAGGGGAGAAGTGAGCAGTTCTTC. This gives the protein CASSLEGRSEQFF. Supplemented by reference TRBV5-5 and TRBJ2-1, the full variable domain reads DAGVTQSPTHLIKTRGQQVTLRCSPISGHKSVSWYQQVLGQGPQFIFQYYEKEERGRGNFPDRFSARQFPNYSSELNVNALLLGDSALYLCASSLEGRSEQFFGPGTRLTVL.